The source of this TCR beta chain is a study of T cell responses to AZD1222 COVID-19 vaccine. The method was immunoSEQ multiplex PCR; TCRdb's version includes in-frame clones alone and lacks a portion of them. The profile shows about 150,000 clones, roughly 91% of them singletons. With respect to this clone: The antigen remains undetermined.

General study findings and limits: Donors were largely white British and mainly female; clonal diversity was possibly underestimated. Repertoires were obtained solely post-peak T cell response. Following two doses of AZD1222, Spike-specific TCR breadth and depth rose.

The length of the CDR3 is 13 residues. With 1 base removed from V and 3 bases from J, the gap between germline ends came to 7 bases. The germline CDR1 and CDR2 sequences are SGHAT and FQDESV (reference sequence). The TCR was taken from an adult in good health. The chain uses TRBV11-1 and TRBJ2-7; the D gene is possibly TRBD2 (6 bases). This sample comprised peripheral blood, obtained on day 0 of AZD1222 vaccination. CDR3: CASSLVGGYEQYF. DNA for the CDR3: TGTGCCAGCAGCTTAGTCGGGGGCTACGAGCAGTACTTC.